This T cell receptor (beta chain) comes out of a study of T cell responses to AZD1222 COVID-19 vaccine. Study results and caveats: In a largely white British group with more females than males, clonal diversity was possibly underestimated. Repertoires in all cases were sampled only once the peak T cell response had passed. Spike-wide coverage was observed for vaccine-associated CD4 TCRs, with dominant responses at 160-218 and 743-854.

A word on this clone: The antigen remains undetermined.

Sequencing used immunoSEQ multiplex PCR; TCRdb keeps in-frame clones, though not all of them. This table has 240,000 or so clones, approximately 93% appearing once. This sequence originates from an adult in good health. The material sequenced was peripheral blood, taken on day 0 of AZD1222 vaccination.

CDR3 region: CASRMRGQGPYEQYF. The CDR3, as DNA: TGTGCCAGCAGGATGAGGGGACAGGGCCCCTACGAGCAGTACTTC. The rearrangement uses TRBV6-5 and TRBJ2-7, with TRBD1 matching over 9 bases. V trimming: 6 bases; J trimming: 2 bases; junction bases outside the gene matches: 8. The CDR3 is 15 amino acids. Per the germline V gene, CDR1 is MNHEY and CDR2 is SVGAGI.